The source of this T cell receptor (beta chain) is a study of a mutant IDH1 vaccine in newly diagnosed glioma. Study as a whole: Patients under treatment included 62.5% males and about 38% females and had a mean age of 40.4 years.

To note about this clone: The antigen remains unidentified.

Repertoires were generated with immunoSEQ multiplex PCR, while TCRdb's copy carries only in-frame clones and drops some. The data show some 130,000 clones, over 75% seen once. Time point defined: week 11, during vaccination. Each dose delivered 300 ug of mutant IDH1 20-mer peptide subcutaneously with imiquimod. The TCR comes from a man aged 35 to 55 with glioma. Sequencing used PBMCs, obtained from a glioma patient whose treatment included an IDH1 peptide vaccine.

The DNA of the CDR3 is TGTGCCACCAGCAGAGATCCAGGGGGGAGCTATGGCTACACCTTC. It codes for CATSRDPGGSYGYTF. The gene calls are TRBV15 and TRBJ1-2; 7 bases match TRBD1. Losses at the gene ends were 0 bases for V and 4 bases for J; bases not matched to a gene: 5. Germline V CDR1 and CDR2: LNHNV, YYDKDF (reference sequence). The CDR3 has 15 residues.